This entry describes one T cell receptor beta chain. Its antigen is as yet unknown. TCRdb reanalysed the PCR reads using MiXCR and keeps one entry per CDR3 protein. The profile shows some 100,000 distinct CDR3 sequences, around 33% of them singletons. The data were taken from a study of molecular identifiers for immune sequencing clone quantification. The overall study: Replicates partitioned RNA from around 18,000 or 91,000 naive CD8 cells into five parts, sequencing four. Study-level findings and limits: Beyond 20 RNA copies, clones held over 99% of effector molecules, compared with under 1% in naive cells. Highly expanded clones may be undercounted when identical TCR molecules share barcodes.

Isolation of naive CD8 T cells was achieved by sorting on a CD8+CD4-CCR7+CD45RA+ phenotype. The TCR comes from a human donor in good health. Some libraries in this study had Jurkat cell RNA spiked in. Specimen: naive CD8+ T cells from blood, with Jurkat cell RNA spiked in. Subset in this sample: FACS-sorted CD8+CD4-CCR7+CD45RA+ naive T cells.

CDR3 bases: TGTGCCAGCAGCTATCGACAGGGGAGGAACACTGAAGCTTTCTTT. This translates into CASSYRQGRNTEAFF. This chain joins TRBV6-5 and TRBJ1-1; 8 positions match TRBD1. Unmatched junction bases numbered 7, after V lost 6 bases and J lost 1 base. Germline V gives CDR1 MNHEY, CDR2 SVGAGI. The CDR3 sequence is 15 residues long.